A selection of T cell receptor beta chains follows, all from one sample in a study of long-term antiretroviral therapy in people with HIV. Only in-frame clones appear in the TCRdb table, and some are missing; sequencing was by immunoSEQ multiplex PCR. This table holds around 24,000 clones, 85% to 95% found once. The material was unsorted PBMCs, obtained 7.6 years after starting antiretroviral therapy. These receptors came from a woman aged 35 to 49 with HIV. Each CDR3 is given with its conserved first and last residue. The D gene is left open where the match is weak. Where a row states a size, it is once, few, many or the class of an expanded clone; other rows omit it.

v_call: TRBV4-3; d_call: TRBD2; cdr3_length: 18; j_call: TRBJ2-1; clone_size: NA; cdr3_aa: CASSQDDYRLAGSNEQFF; cdr3_nt: TGCGCCAGCAGCCAAGACGACTATAGGCTAGCGGGGAGCAATGAGCAGTTCTTC
v_call: TRBV9; d_call: TRBD2; cdr3_length: 16; j_call: TRBJ2-2; clone_size: once; cdr3_aa: CASSAISGGESGELFF; cdr3_nt: TGTGCCAGCAGCGCAATTAGCGGGGGGGAGTCCGGGGAGCTGTTTTTT
v_call: TRBV7-2; d_call: NA; cdr3_length: 14; j_call: TRBJ2-5; clone_size: once; cdr3_aa: CASSLSPGQETQYF; cdr3_nt: TGTGCCAGCAGCTTATCCCCGGGTCAAGAGACCCAGTACTTC
v_call: TRBV11-1; d_call: NA; cdr3_length: 15; j_call: TRBJ1-1; clone_size: NA; cdr3_aa: CASSFGGAGVTEAFF; cdr3_nt: TGTGCCAGCAGCTTCGGTGGTGCAGGGGTGACTGAAGCTTTCTTT
v_call: TRBV7-9; d_call: NA; cdr3_length: 15; j_call: TRBJ1-5; clone_size: NA; cdr3_aa: CASSSTSESNQPQHF; cdr3_nt: TGTGCCAGCAGCTCTACAAGCGAAAGCAATCAGCCCCAGCATTTT
v_call: TRBV4-3; d_call: NA; cdr3_length: 16; j_call: TRBJ1-1; clone_size: NA; cdr3_aa: CASSQVVGTLNTEAFF; cdr3_nt: TGCGCCAGCAGCCAAGTGGTGGGGACCTTGAACACTGAAGCTTTCTTT
v_call: TRBV14; d_call: TRBD1; cdr3_length: 16; j_call: TRBJ2-2; clone_size: NA; cdr3_aa: CASSQNRGRDTGELFF; cdr3_nt: TGTGCCAGCAGCCAGAACAGGGGGCGTGACACCGGGGAGCTGTTTTTT
v_call: TRBV6-1; d_call: TRBD1; cdr3_length: 15; j_call: TRBJ1-5; clone_size: NA; cdr3_aa: CASSEGQGFNQPQHF; cdr3_nt: TGTGCCAGCAGTGAAGGACAGGGGTTCAATCAGCCCCAGCATTTT
v_call: TRBV12-5; d_call: NA; cdr3_length: 15; j_call: TRBJ1-1; clone_size: NA; cdr3_aa: CASGMTRPLNTEAFF; cdr3_nt: TGTGCTAGTGGTATGACTAGGCCTTTGAACACTGAAGCTTTCTTT
v_call: TRBV9; d_call: NA; cdr3_length: 14; j_call: TRBJ2-1; clone_size: NA; cdr3_aa: CASSSRLGAKEQFF; cdr3_nt: TGTGCCAGCAGCTCGCGACTGGGGGCCAAGGAGCAGTTCTTC
v_call: TRBV7-2; d_call: TRBD2; cdr3_length: 17; j_call: TRBJ2-2; clone_size: NA; cdr3_aa: CASSSSLAGGRNGELFF; cdr3_nt: TGTGCCAGCAGCTCCTCTCTTGCGGGGGGGCGGAACGGGGAGCTGTTTTTT
v_call: TRBV4-3; d_call: NA; cdr3_length: 15; j_call: TRBJ1-3; clone_size: NA; cdr3_aa: CASSQDNNRGNTIYF; cdr3_nt: TGCGCCAGCAGCCAAGATAACAACCGAGGGAACACCATATATTTT
v_call: TRBV6-5; d_call: NA; cdr3_length: 12; j_call: TRBJ1-3; clone_size: NA; cdr3_aa: CASQSSGNTIYF; cdr3_nt: TGTGCCAGCCAGAGCTCTGGAAACACCATATATTTT
v_call: TRBV6-6; d_call: NA; cdr3_length: 14; j_call: TRBJ1-1; clone_size: NA; cdr3_aa: CASSYPDKNTEAFF; cdr3_nt: TGTGCCAGCAGTTACCCCGACAAGAACACTGAAGCTTTCTTT
v_call: TRBV5-1; d_call: NA; cdr3_length: 13; j_call: TRBJ2-5; clone_size: NA; cdr3_aa: CASSLDRWETQYF; cdr3_nt: TGCGCCAGCAGCTTGGACCGGTGGGAGACCCAGTACTTC
v_call: TRBV27; d_call: TRBD1; cdr3_length: 14; j_call: TRBJ1-2; clone_size: NA; cdr3_aa: CASGWDRGVYGYTF; cdr3_nt: TGTGCCAGTGGCTGGGACAGGGGAGTCTATGGCTACACCTTC
v_call: TRBV7-8; d_call: NA; cdr3_length: 13; j_call: TRBJ2-1; clone_size: NA; cdr3_aa: CASRPSGVNEQFF; cdr3_nt: TGTGCCAGCAGGCCGTCGGGGGTCAATGAGCAGTTCTTC
v_call: TRBV5-1; d_call: NA; cdr3_length: 15; j_call: TRBJ2-7; clone_size: NA; cdr3_aa: CASSLVPGDAYEQYF; cdr3_nt: TGCGCCAGCAGCTTGGTACCAGGGGATGCCTACGAGCAGTACTTC
v_call: TRBV29-1; d_call: NA; cdr3_length: 12; j_call: TRBJ1-1; clone_size: NA; cdr3_aa: CSTKSGVTEAFF; cdr3_nt: TGCAGCACCAAGTCAGGGGTCACTGAAGCTTTCTTT
v_call: TRBV29-1; d_call: TRBD1; cdr3_length: 17; j_call: TRBJ2-2; clone_size: NA; cdr3_aa: CSVRTGQGAMNTGELFF; cdr3_nt: TGCAGCGTCAGAACGGGACAGGGGGCTATGAACACCGGGGAGCTGTTTTTT
v_call: TRBV9; d_call: TRBD1; cdr3_length: 15; j_call: TRBJ1-1; clone_size: NA; cdr3_aa: CASSVAGGGNTEAFF; cdr3_nt: TGTGCCAGCAGCGTAGCAGGGGGGGGGAACACTGAAGCTTTCTTT
v_call: TRBV9; d_call: NA; cdr3_length: 12; j_call: TRBJ2-2; clone_size: few; cdr3_aa: CASSLNTGELFF; cdr3_nt: TGTGCCAGCAGCCTCAACACCGGGGAGCTGTTTTTT
v_call: TRBV7-2; d_call: NA; cdr3_length: 13; j_call: TRBJ1-2; clone_size: NA; cdr3_aa: CASSFKDFYGYTF; cdr3_nt: TGTGCCAGCAGCTTTAAGGACTTCTATGGCTACACCTTC
v_call: TRBV7-2; d_call: TRBD1; cdr3_length: 15; j_call: TRBJ2-3; clone_size: NA; cdr3_aa: CASSPGQGHTDTQYF; cdr3_nt: TGTGCCAGCAGCCCTGGACAGGGCCACACAGATACGCAGTATTTT
v_call: TRBV25-1; d_call: NA; cdr3_length: 13; j_call: TRBJ2-5; clone_size: NA; cdr3_aa: CASSELSEETQYF; cdr3_nt: TGTGCCAGCAGTGAACTAAGCGAAGAGACCCAGTACTTC
v_call: TRBV4-3; d_call: NA; cdr3_length: 14; j_call: TRBJ1-3; clone_size: once; cdr3_aa: CASSPPGSGNTIYF; cdr3_nt: TGCGCCAGCAGCCCACCCGGCTCTGGAAACACCATATATTTT
v_call: TRBV6-5; d_call: NA; cdr3_length: 15; j_call: TRBJ1-2; clone_size: NA; cdr3_aa: CASSYSGREGYGYTF; cdr3_nt: TGTGCCAGCAGTTACTCTGGCAGGGAGGGCTATGGCTACACCTTC
v_call: TRBV1; d_call: NA; cdr3_length: 20; j_call: TRBJ2-1; clone_size: once; cdr3_aa: CTSSQVPPGTRKQSYNEQFF; cdr3_nt: TGCACCAGCAGCCAAGTCCCACCCGGGACTAGAAAACAATCCTACAATGAGCAGTTCTTC
v_call: TRBV18; d_call: TRBD2; cdr3_length: 17; j_call: TRBJ2-3; clone_size: NA; cdr3_aa: CASSPSYSGGQTDTQYF; cdr3_nt: TGTGCCAGCTCACCATCCTATAGCGGGGGGCAAACAGATACGCAGTATTTT
v_call: TRBV10-3; d_call: NA; cdr3_length: 17; j_call: TRBJ1-5; clone_size: once; cdr3_aa: CAISESKGDRGNQPQHF; cdr3_nt: TGTGCCATCAGTGAGTCGAAGGGGGATAGGGGCAATCAGCCCCAGCATTTT
v_call: TRBV30; d_call: NA; cdr3_length: 12; j_call: TRBJ2-7; clone_size: NA; cdr3_aa: CAWSTSSYEQYF; cdr3_nt: TGTGCCTGGAGTACCAGCTCCTACGAGCAGTACTTC
v_call: TRBV2; d_call: TRBD2; cdr3_length: 15; j_call: TRBJ2-1; clone_size: NA; cdr3_aa: CASSETSGGVNEQFF; cdr3_nt: TGTGCCAGCAGCGAGACTAGCGGGGGGGTCAATGAGCAGTTCTTC
v_call: TRBV7-9; d_call: TRBD1; cdr3_length: 19; j_call: TRBJ1-4; clone_size: once; cdr3_aa: CASSFEAGTGGAKFKKLFF; cdr3_nt: TGTGCCAGCAGCTTTGAAGCCGGGACAGGGGGCGCAAAGTTCAAAAAACTGTTTTTT
v_call: TRBV2; d_call: NA; cdr3_length: 15; j_call: TRBJ2-2; clone_size: NA; cdr3_aa: CASSEGSIITGELFF; cdr3_nt: TGTGCCAGCAGTGAGGGATCAATAATCACCGGGGAGCTGTTTTTT
v_call: TRBV5-1; d_call: TRBD1; cdr3_length: 15; j_call: TRBJ1-1; clone_size: NA; cdr3_aa: CASSLGTGQNTEAFF; cdr3_nt: TGCGCCAGCAGCCTCGGGACAGGGCAGAACACTGAAGCTTTCTTT
v_call: TRBV25-1; d_call: NA; cdr3_length: 14; j_call: TRBJ2-7; clone_size: NA; cdr3_aa: CASSEFGGTYEQYF; cdr3_nt: TGTGCCAGCAGTGAATTTGGGGGAACCTACGAGCAGTACTTC
v_call: TRBV6-6; d_call: TRBD1; cdr3_length: 14; j_call: TRBJ1-2; clone_size: once; cdr3_aa: CASSSVGQDYGYTF; cdr3_nt: TGTGCCAGCAGTTCCGTAGGACAGGACTATGGCTACACCTTC
v_call: TRBV4-3; d_call: TRBD1; cdr3_length: 17; j_call: TRBJ2-7; clone_size: NA; cdr3_aa: CASSQGGPGQGLYEQYF; cdr3_nt: TGCGCCAGCAGCCAAGGGGGGCCGGGACAGGGTCTCTACGAGCAGTACTTC
v_call: TRBV19; d_call: NA; cdr3_length: 15; j_call: TRBJ2-7; clone_size: NA; cdr3_aa: CASKRTTGTSYEQYF; cdr3_nt: TGTGCCAGTAAACGAACAACAGGGACCTCCTACGAGCAGTACTTC
v_call: TRBV7-2; d_call: NA; cdr3_length: 15; j_call: TRBJ1-4; clone_size: NA; cdr3_aa: CASSLQGLANEKLFF; cdr3_nt: TGTGCCAGCAGCTTACAGGGCCTAGCTAATGAAAAACTGTTTTTT
v_call: TRBV6-5; d_call: TRBD1; cdr3_length: 14; j_call: TRBJ1-1; clone_size: NA; cdr3_aa: CASSFGQGNTEAFF; cdr3_nt: TGTGCCAGCAGTTTCGGACAGGGGAACACTGAAGCTTTCTTT
v_call: TRBV4-1; d_call: TRBD1; cdr3_length: 15; j_call: TRBJ1-4; clone_size: NA; cdr3_aa: CASSQDRDRGKKLFF; cdr3_nt: TGCGCCAGCAGCCAAGATCGCGACAGGGGGAAAAAACTGTTTTTT
v_call: TRBV11-2; d_call: TRBD1; cdr3_length: 17; j_call: TRBJ2-2; clone_size: NA; cdr3_aa: CASSQDRVQGLPGELFF; cdr3_nt: TGTGCCAGCAGCCAGGACAGGGTACAAGGATTACCCGGGGAGCTGTTTTTT
v_call: TRBV5-1; d_call: TRBD1; cdr3_length: 15; j_call: TRBJ1-6; clone_size: once; cdr3_aa: CASSLAQGVASPLHF; cdr3_nt: TGCGCCAGCAGCTTGGCCCAGGGGGTTGCTTCACCCCTCCACTTT
v_call: TRBV2; d_call: NA; cdr3_length: 15; j_call: TRBJ1-2; clone_size: NA; cdr3_aa: CASNLLTSGGYGYTF; cdr3_nt: TGTGCCAGCAACTTACTCACGTCCGGGGGCTATGGCTACACCTTC
v_call: TRBV6-6; d_call: NA; cdr3_length: 15; j_call: TRBJ1-5; clone_size: NA; cdr3_aa: CASSYTADSNQPQHF; cdr3_nt: TGTGCCAGCAGTTATACAGCAGATAGCAATCAGCCCCAGCATTTT
v_call: TRBV19; d_call: TRBD1; cdr3_length: 14; j_call: TRBJ2-7; clone_size: NA; cdr3_aa: CASSKDRDVYEQYF; cdr3_nt: TGTGCCAGTAGTAAAGACAGGGACGTCTACGAGCAGTACTTC
v_call: TRBV7-2; d_call: NA; cdr3_length: 14; j_call: TRBJ2-2; clone_size: NA; cdr3_aa: CASNNDRTTGELFF; cdr3_nt: TGTGCCAGCAACAACGACAGGACCACCGGGGAGCTGTTTTTT
v_call: TRBV19; d_call: TRBD1; cdr3_length: 14; j_call: TRBJ1-6; clone_size: NA; cdr3_aa: CASSKTGADSPLHF; cdr3_nt: TGTGCCAGTAGTAAGACAGGGGCTGACTCACCCCTCCACTTT
v_call: TRBV11-2; d_call: NA; cdr3_length: 15; j_call: TRBJ2-7; clone_size: NA; cdr3_aa: CASSLDPVQGFKQYF; cdr3_nt: TGTGCCAGCAGCTTAGATCCTGTGCAAGGGTTTAAGCAGTACTTC
v_call: TRBV5-1; d_call: TRBD1; cdr3_length: 14; j_call: TRBJ2-1; clone_size: NA; cdr3_aa: CASSEQGVYNEQFF; cdr3_nt: TGCGCCAGCAGCGAGCAGGGGGTCTACAATGAGCAGTTCTTC
v_call: TRBV7-8; d_call: NA; cdr3_length: 14; j_call: TRBJ1-4; clone_size: NA; cdr3_aa: CASSLAGLGEKLFF; cdr3_nt: TGTGCCAGCAGCTTAGCGGGGTTGGGGGAAAAACTGTTTTTT
v_call: TRBV7-9; d_call: TRBD1; cdr3_length: 19; j_call: TRBJ2-6; clone_size: few; cdr3_aa: CASSLASGTGSSGANVLTF; cdr3_nt: TGTGCCAGCAGCTTAGCGTCCGGGACAGGGAGCTCTGGGGCCAACGTCCTGACTTTC
v_call: TRBV28; d_call: TRBD1; cdr3_length: 16; j_call: TRBJ1-2; clone_size: NA; cdr3_aa: CASSLTGTGRTYGYTF; cdr3_nt: TGTGCCAGCAGTTTAACCGGGACAGGGAGAACCTATGGCTACACCTTC
v_call: TRBV30; d_call: NA; cdr3_length: 13; j_call: TRBJ2-6; clone_size: NA; cdr3_aa: CACRDPGANVLTF; cdr3_nt: TGTGCCTGCAGGGATCCTGGGGCCAACGTCCTGACTTTC
v_call: TRBV5-4; d_call: NA; cdr3_length: 12; j_call: TRBJ1-6; clone_size: NA; cdr3_aa: CASSLGRSPLHF; cdr3_nt: TGTGCCAGCAGCTTGGGTAGATCACCCCTCCACTTT
v_call: TRBV7-9; d_call: TRBD2; cdr3_length: 16; j_call: TRBJ2-5; clone_size: once; cdr3_aa: CASRRSASGAQETQYF; cdr3_nt: TGTGCCAGCAGAAGGTCGGCTAGCGGGGCCCAAGAGACCCAGTACTTC